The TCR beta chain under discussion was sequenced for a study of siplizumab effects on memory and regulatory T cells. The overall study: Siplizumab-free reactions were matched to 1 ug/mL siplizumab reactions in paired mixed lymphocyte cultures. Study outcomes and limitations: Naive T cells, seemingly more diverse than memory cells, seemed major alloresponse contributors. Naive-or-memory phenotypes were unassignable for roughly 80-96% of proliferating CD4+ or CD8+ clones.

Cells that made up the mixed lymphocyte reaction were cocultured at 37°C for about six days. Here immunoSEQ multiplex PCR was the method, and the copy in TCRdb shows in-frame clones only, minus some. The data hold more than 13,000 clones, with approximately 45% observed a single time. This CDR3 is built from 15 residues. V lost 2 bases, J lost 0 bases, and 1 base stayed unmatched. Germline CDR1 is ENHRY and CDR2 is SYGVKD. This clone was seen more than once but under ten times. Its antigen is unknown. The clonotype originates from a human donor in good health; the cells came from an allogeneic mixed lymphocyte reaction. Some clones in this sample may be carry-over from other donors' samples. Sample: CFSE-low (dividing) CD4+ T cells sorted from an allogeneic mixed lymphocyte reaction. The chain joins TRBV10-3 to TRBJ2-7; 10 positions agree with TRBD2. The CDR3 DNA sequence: TGTGCCATCAGTGAGAGGACTAGCGGCTCCTACGAGCAGTACTTC. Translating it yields CAISERTSGSYEQYF.